This entry concerns a single TCR beta chain. Its antigen is unknown. Per-nucleotide qualities are absent, and no much larger clonotype sits a single base away. Whole blood was collected in K2EDTA tubes by collaborating institutions according to the institutions' own protocols. For TCRbeta analysis, collaborators shipped samples in one of three forms: frozen whole blood, isolated PBMCs, or DNA extracted from either of those sample types. The sample belongs to a study of blood T cell repertoires in COVID-19 (dated by TCRdb to about 2020). As for the study more broadly: Samples from collaborators originated in the United States, Italy and Spain and spanned both the acute and convalescent phases of COVID-19. The prospective study material was composed of cDNA or gDNA derived from T cells, B-cell-depleted T cells, or PBMCs. Subjects who had been exposed to COVID-19, were actively infected with it, or had recovered from it provided the deeply sampled blood TCRbeta repertoires that made up the dataset. The repertoires were released in a freely available public database intended as a resource for research on the immune response to SARS-CoV-2. The samples were drawn from two sources: the first 160 participants of the ongoing ImmuneRACE study, and some 1,300 subjects contributed by 6 global collaborators. A de-identified subject ID, COVID-19 status, age in years and sex were almost always included in the sample metadata. HLA class I and class II types, where available, came from metadata supplied by the sample provider rather than from assay-based typing. What the authors observed across the whole study: The quantity of clinical and demographic metadata differed by source and by participant and was supplied without curation.

CDR1 and CDR2 (MDHEN, SYDVKM) derive from the germline V gene. V and J are trimmed by 3 bases and 3 bases, and the gene matches miss 7 bases of the junction. The CDR3 covers 15 residues, taking in both the cysteine and the phenylalanine. Just the 45-base CDR3 DNA is kept, in frame starting at base 1. TCRbeta CDR3 regions were amplified from genomic DNA using the immunoSEQ Assay, a bias-controlled multiplex PCR. In the paper's pipeline: The number of nucleated cells in each sample was estimated from the amplification of reference gene primers within the assay. To quantify the absolute abundance of each unique TCRbeta CDR3 rearrangement, sequence reads were collapsed and filtered. For each sample, productive Simpson clonality was calculated as the square root of Simpson's diversity index over productive rearrangements. This is the immuneACCESS table as TCRdb keeps it, with only in-frame sequences that have V and J called. A part of the clones is gone; compared with another copy, unresolved V genes explain less than half, and the rest is unexplained. D and trimming were read from the DNA, whereas the V and J calls and clone size are those reported in that table. This sample lists about 39,000 clones; approximately 86% were detected once. Jointly, the top ten make up roughly 5.1% of the sample.

This sequence was found in a man aged 35-49 years with active COVID-19. The chain uses TRBV28 and TRBJ2-7; the junction holds 8 bases that match TRBD2. Sequenced sample: peripheral blood. The encoded CDR3 is CASSFPRGGSYEQYF. The sequence in DNA is TGTGCCAGCAGTTTCCCCCGGGGGGGTAGCTACGAGCAGTACTTC.